The present entry profiles one T cell receptor beta chain with its context. Antigen: not known. The entry originates in a study of beta chain features in type 1 diabetes. Overall study findings and caveats: A PCR bias possibly favoring shorter templates would apply equally to patients and controls. Within each of all four CD4+ subsets, Type 1 diabetes patients had TCRB CDR3s that were moderately but significantly shorter. Individuals with type 1 diabetes displayed fewer insertions and more deletions at VDJ junctions.

About 120 mL of blood, on average, came from one heparinised draw per donor. The CDR3 covers 13 residues. Looked up from germline, CDR1 is GTSNPN and CDR2 is SVGIG (reference sequence). Unmatched junction bases numbered 5, after V lost 2 bases and J lost 7 bases. Of the isolated RNA, all was reverse transcribed, and so the sequenced material was expressed TCRB transcripts. TCRdb keeps only in-frame clones here, not all; method: immunoSEQ multiplex PCR. The table lists about 210,000 clones, approximately 11% of them singletons. The sample was central memory CD4+ T cells from blood. This chain connects TRBV30 to TRBJ1-5; 7 nucleotides align to TRBD1. This clonotype originated in a man younger than 35 in good health. CDR3 bases: TGTGCCTGGAGTCCGGGACAGCGGCAGCCCCAGCATTTT. Its protein product is CAWSPGQRQPQHF.